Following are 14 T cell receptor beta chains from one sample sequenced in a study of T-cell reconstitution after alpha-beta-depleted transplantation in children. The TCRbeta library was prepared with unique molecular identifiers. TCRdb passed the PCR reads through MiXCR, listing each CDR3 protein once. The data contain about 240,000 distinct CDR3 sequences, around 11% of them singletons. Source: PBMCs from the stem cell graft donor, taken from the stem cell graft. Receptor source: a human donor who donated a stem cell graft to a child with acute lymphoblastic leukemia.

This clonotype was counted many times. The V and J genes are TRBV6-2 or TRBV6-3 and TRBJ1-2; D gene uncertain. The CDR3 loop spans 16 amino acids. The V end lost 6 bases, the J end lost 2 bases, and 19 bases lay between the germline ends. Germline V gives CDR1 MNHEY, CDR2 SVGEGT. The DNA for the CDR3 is TGTGCCAGCAGCAGGACCCGAAGGACCGAAAACTATGGCTACACCTTC. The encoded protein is CASSRTRRTENYGYTF.

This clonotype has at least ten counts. CDR3 protein: CASSLELSIAYEQYF. CDR3 in DNA: TGTGCCAGCAGTTTAGAGCTCTCTATTGCCTACGAGCAGTACTTC. The chain employs TRBV12-3 or TRBV12-4 and TRBJ2-7; D unresolved. This CDR3 contains 15 residues. Deletions cut 1 base from V and 2 bases from J, with 12 bases between.

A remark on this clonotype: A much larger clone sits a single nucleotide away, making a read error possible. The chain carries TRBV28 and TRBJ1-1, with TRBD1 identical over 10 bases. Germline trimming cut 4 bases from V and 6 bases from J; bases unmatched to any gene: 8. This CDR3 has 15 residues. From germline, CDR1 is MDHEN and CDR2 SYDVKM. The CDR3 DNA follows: TGTGCCAGCAGTTCGACAGGGGGCGTCAACCCTGAAGCTTTCTTT. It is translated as CASSSTGGVNPEAFF.

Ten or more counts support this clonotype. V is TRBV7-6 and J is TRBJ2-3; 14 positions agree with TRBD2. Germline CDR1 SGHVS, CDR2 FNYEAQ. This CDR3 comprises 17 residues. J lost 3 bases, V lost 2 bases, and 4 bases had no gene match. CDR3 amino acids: CASSLMTSGGVTDTQYF. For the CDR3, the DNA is TGTGCCAGCAGCTTAATGACTAGCGGGGGGGTAACAGATACGCAGTATTTT. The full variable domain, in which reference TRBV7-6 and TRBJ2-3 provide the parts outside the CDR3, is GAGVSQSPRYKVTKRGQDVALRCDPISGHVSLYWYRQALGQGPEFLTYFNYEAQQDKSGLPNDRFSAERPEGSISTLTIQRTEQRDSAMYRCASSLMTSGGVTDTQYFGPGTRLTVL.

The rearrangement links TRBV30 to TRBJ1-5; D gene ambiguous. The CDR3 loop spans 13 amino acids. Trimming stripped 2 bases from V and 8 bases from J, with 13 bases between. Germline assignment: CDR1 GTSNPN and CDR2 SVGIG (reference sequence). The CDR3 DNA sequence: TGTGCCTGGAGTATAAACCGAGATAAGCCCCAGCATTTT. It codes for CAWSINRDKPQHF.

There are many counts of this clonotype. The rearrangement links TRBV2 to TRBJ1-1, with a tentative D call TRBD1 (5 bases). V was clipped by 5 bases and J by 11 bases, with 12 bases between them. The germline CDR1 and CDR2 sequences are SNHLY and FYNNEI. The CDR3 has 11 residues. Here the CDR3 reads CASSQVGTAFF. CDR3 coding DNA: TGTGCCAGCAGTCAAGTGGGGACCGCTTTCTTT.

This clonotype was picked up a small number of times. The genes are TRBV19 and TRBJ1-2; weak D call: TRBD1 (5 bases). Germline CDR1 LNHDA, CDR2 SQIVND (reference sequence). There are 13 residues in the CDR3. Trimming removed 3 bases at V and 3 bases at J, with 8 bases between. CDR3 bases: TGTGCCAGTAGTATCCCAGGGTACTATGGCTACACCTTC. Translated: CASSIPGYYGYTF.

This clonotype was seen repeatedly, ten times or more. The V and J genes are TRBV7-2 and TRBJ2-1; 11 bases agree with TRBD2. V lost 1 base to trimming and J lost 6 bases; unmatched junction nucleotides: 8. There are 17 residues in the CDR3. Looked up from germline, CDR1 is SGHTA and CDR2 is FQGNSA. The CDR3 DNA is TGTGCCAGCAGCTTAGGGGTCGGGACTAGCGGAGCCAATGAGCAGTTCTTC. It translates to CASSLGVGTSGANEQFF.

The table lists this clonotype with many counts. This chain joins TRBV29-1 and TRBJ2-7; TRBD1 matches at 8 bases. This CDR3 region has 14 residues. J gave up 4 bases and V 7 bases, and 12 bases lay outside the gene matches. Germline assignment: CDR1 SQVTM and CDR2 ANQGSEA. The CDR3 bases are TGCAGCGCAAAGGCCGGGACAGGTAGTTACGAGCAGTACTTC. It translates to CSAKAGTGSYEQYF.

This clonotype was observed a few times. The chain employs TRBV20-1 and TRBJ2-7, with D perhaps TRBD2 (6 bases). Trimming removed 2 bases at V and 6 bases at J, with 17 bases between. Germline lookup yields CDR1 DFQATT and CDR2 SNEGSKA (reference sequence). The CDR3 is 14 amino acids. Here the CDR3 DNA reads TGCAGTGCTAGATTGCTAGCGCTAAATCCCGAGCAGTACTTC. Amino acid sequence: CSARLLALNPEQYF.

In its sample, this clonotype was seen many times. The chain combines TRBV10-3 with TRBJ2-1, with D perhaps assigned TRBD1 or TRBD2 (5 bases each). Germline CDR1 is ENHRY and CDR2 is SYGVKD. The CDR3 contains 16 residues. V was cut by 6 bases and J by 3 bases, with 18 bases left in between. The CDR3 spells CAISDLRGRLYNEQFF. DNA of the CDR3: TGTGCCATCAGCGACTTGAGGGGTCGGCTCTACAATGAGCAGTTCTTC.

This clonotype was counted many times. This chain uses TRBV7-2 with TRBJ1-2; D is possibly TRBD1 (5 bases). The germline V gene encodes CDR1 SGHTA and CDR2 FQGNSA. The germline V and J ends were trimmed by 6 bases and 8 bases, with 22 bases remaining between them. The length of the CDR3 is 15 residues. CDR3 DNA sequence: TGTGCCAGCAGGACGAGCGGAGGGGCGGATAGGGGCTACACCTTC. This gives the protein CASRTSGGADRGYTF.

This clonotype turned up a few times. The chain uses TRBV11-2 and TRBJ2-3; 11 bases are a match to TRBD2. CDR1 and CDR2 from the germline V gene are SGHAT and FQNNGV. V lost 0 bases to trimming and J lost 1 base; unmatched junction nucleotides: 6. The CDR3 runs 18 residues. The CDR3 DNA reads TGTGCCAGCAGCTTAGAACCCCTACTAGCGGGGGGCACAGATACGCAGTATTTT. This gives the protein CASSLEPLLAGGTDTQYF. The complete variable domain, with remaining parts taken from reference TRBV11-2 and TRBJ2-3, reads EAGVAQSPRYKIIEKRQSVAFWCNPISGHATLYWYQQILGQGPKLLIQFQNNGVVDDSQLPKDRFSAERLKGVDSTLKIQPAKLEDSAVYLCASSLEPLLAGGTDTQYFGPGTRLTVL.

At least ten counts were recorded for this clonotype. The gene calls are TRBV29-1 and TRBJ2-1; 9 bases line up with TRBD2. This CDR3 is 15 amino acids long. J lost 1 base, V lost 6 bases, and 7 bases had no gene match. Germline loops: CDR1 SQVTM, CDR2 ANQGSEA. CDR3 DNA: TGCAGCGTGGGGCTGACTAGCGGTTCCTACAATGAGCAGTTCTTC. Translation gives CSVGLTSGSYNEQFF.